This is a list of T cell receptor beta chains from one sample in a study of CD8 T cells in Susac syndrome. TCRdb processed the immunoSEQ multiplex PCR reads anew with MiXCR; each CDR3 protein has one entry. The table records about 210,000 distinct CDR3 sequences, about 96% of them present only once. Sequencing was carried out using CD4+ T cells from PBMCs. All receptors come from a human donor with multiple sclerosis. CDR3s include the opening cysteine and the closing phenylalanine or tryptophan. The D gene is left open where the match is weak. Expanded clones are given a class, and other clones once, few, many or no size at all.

CSVTKGRDQPQHF,TGCAGCGTGACCAAGGGGCGCGATCAGCCCCAGCATTTT,once,TRBV29-1,.,TRBJ1-5
CAWSVIAGPWAGQFF,TGTGCCTGGAGTGTTATAGCGGGACCATGGGCCGGGCAGTTCTTC,.,TRBV30,TRBD2,TRBJ2-1
CASSLAGRDTEAFF,TGTGCCAGCAGTTTAGCAGGGCGGGATACTGAAGCTTTCTTT,.,TRBV27,.,TRBJ1-1
CASETIETEAFF,TGCGCCAGCGAGACCATTGAAACTGAAGCTTTCTTT,.,TRBV23-1,.,TRBJ1-1
CASSLGAGVGDQPQHF,TGTGCCAGCAGCTTAGGTGCGGGGGTCGGAGATCAGCCCCAGCATTTT,.,TRBV7-2,.,TRBJ1-5
CSGLKTSGNNNEQFF,TGCAGCGGTTTGAAGACTAGCGGGAATAACAATGAGCAGTTCTTC,.,TRBV29-1,TRBD2,TRBJ2-1
CASSGTYYNEQFF,TGTGCCAGCAGTGGGACATATTACAATGAGCAGTTCTTC,.,TRBV5-4,.,TRBJ2-1
CASSQSSGSQHF,TGTGCCAGCAGCCAATCCTCGGGGTCCCAGCATTTT,.,TRBV3-1,.,TRBJ1-5
CASSPWTSGNTDTQYF,TGTGCCAGCAGCCCCTGGACTAGCGGCAACACAGATACGCAGTATTTT,.,TRBV7-8,TRBD2,TRBJ2-3
CASGLEAGPYNEQFF,TGTGCTAGTGGTTTAGAAGCTGGCCCCTACAATGAGCAGTTCTTC,.,TRBV12-5,.,TRBJ2-1
CAPKGTQYF,TGTGCCCCGAAGGGTACGCAGTATTTT,.,TRBV11-2,.,TRBJ2-3
CASSDEGWSVAYEQYF,TGTGCCAGCAGTGATGAGGGTTGGAGTGTCGCCTACGAGCAGTACTTC,.,TRBV2,.,TRBJ2-7
CASSQGQGLKEQYF,TGCGCCAGCAGCCAGGGACAGGGACTGAAGGAGCAGTACTTC,.,TRBV5-1,TRBD1,TRBJ2-7
CASSPAEVGGDNQPQHF,TGCGCCAGCAGTCCGGCCGAGGTAGGGGGAGACAATCAGCCCCAGCATTTT,.,TRBV23-1,.,TRBJ1-5
CASSPLPWETQYF,TGTGCCAGCTCACCACTCCCATGGGAGACCCAGTACTTC,.,TRBV18,.,TRBJ2-5
CASSPRGDDTDTQYF,TGTGCCAGCAGTCCCAGGGGGGATGACACAGATACGCAGTATTTT,.,TRBV27,.,TRBJ2-3
CASSPIGGNTIYF,TGTGCCAGCAGTCCCATCGGGGGAAACACCATATATTTT,.,TRBV14,.,TRBJ1-3
CASSELSEYF,TGTGCCAGCAGTGAATTATCGGAGTATTTT,.,TRBV25-1,.,TRBJ2-3
CASSFSTGDSTDTQYF,TGTGCCAGCAGTTTTTCAACAGGGGACAGCACAGATACGCAGTATTTT,.,TRBV28,TRBD1,TRBJ2-3
CSARLEGRGNIQYF,TGCAGCGCCCGCCTGGAGGGGCGAGGAAACATTCAGTACTTC,.,TRBV29-1,.,TRBJ2-4
CSARAEGRTEAFF,TGCAGTGCTAGAGCAGAAGGTCGCACTGAAGCTTTCTTT,.,TRBV20-1,.,TRBJ1-1
CASSEAAARGQPQHF,TGTGCCAGCAGTGAAGCGGCAGCGCGAGGTCAGCCCCAGCATTTT,.,TRBV6-1,.,TRBJ1-5
CASSYSGPRNTEAFF,TGTGCCAGCAGTTACTCGGGTCCCCGAAACACTGAAGCTTTCTTT,.,TRBV6-5,.,TRBJ1-1
CSATVRETQYF,TGCAGTGCTACGGTTCGGGAGACCCAGTACTTC,.,TRBV20-1,.,TRBJ2-5
CASSSREMGNNYNEQFF,TGTGCCAGCAGCTCCCGGGAAATGGGGAATAACTACAATGAGCAGTTCTTC,.,TRBV14,.,TRBJ2-1
CSAREPSGGARQETQYF,TGCAGTGCTAGAGAACCTAGCGGGGGGGCTCGCCAAGAGACCCAGTACTTC,.,TRBV20-1,TRBD2,TRBJ2-5
CAWSRGLNYNEQFF,TGTGCCTGGAGCAGGGGACTAAATTACAATGAGCAGTTCTTC,.,TRBV30,.,TRBJ2-1
CASREIKGDYEQYF,TGTGCCAGCAGGGAGATCAAGGGAGACTACGAGCAGTACTTC,once,TRBV27,.,TRBJ2-7
CAISVGQGADTQYF,TGTGCCATCAGTGTCGGACAGGGGGCAGATACGCAGTATTTT,.,TRBV10-3,TRBD1,TRBJ2-3
CASSFPGGEQYF,TGTGCCAGCAGCTTCCCAGGGGGAGAGCAGTACTTC,.,TRBV5-5,TRBD1,TRBJ2-7
CSVVTGVQFPENTEAFF,TGCAGCGTTGTAACAGGGGTGCAGTTCCCAGAGAACACTGAAGCTTTCTTT,once,TRBV29-1,TRBD1,TRBJ1-1
CSGGGEAEQYF,TGCAGCGGGGGGGGAGAGGCCGAGCAGTACTTC,.,TRBV29-1,TRBD2,TRBJ2-7
CSARDIYEQYF,TGCAGTGCTAGAGATATCTACGAGCAGTACTTC,.,TRBV20-1,.,TRBJ2-7
CASSQEVTQYF,TGTGCCAGCAGCCAAGAAGTGACCCAGTACTTC,.,TRBV3-1,.,TRBJ2-5
CASSLRGSQIETQYF,TGTGCCAGCAGTTTACGGGGGTCCCAGATAGAGACCCAGTACTTC,.,TRBV27,.,TRBJ2-5
CATSRGADETDTQYF,TGTGCCACCAGCAGAGGGGCAGACGAAACAGATACGCAGTATTTT,.,TRBV15,.,TRBJ2-3
CASSRDRGQGNTEAFF,TGTGCCAGCAGCCGGGACAGGGGGCAGGGGAACACTGAAGCTTTCTTT,.,TRBV7-9,TRBD1,TRBJ1-1
CASSLDPGTFGYTF,TGTGCCAGCAGCTTAGATCCGGGAACTTTTGGCTACACCTTC,few,TRBV11-2,.,TRBJ1-2
CASSTITSSSYNEQFF,TGCGCCAGCAGCACGATAACTAGCAGTTCCTACAATGAGCAGTTCTTC,.,TRBV5-1,.,TRBJ2-1
CASMERDYADTQYF,TGTGCCAGCATGGAGAGGGACTACGCAGATACGCAGTATTTT,.,TRBV9,TRBD2,TRBJ2-3
CASSVRGPDTQYF,TGTGCCAGCAGCGTTCGCGGACCAGATACGCAGTATTTT,.,TRBV5-4,.,TRBJ2-3
CASSLGRVSGNTIYF,TGTGCCAGCAGTTTAGGGCGCGTCTCTGGAAACACCATATATTTT,.,TRBV12-3/TRBV12-4,.,TRBJ1-3
CASSQAPTGAEGYTF,TGTGCCAGCAGCCAAGCCCCAACGGGGGCTGAAGGCTACACCTTC,.,TRBV3-1,.,TRBJ1-2
CSARFLAGGFGGQYF,TGCAGTGCTAGATTCTTAGCGGGAGGTTTTGGTGGGCAGTACTTC,.,TRBV20-1,TRBD2,TRBJ2-7
CASSQAQFYGYTF,TGTGCCAGCAGCCAGGCACAGTTCTATGGCTACACCTTC,.,TRBV3-1,.,TRBJ1-2
CAWTGDDSLRSGNTIYF,TGTGCCTGGACCGGTGATGACAGTTTACGCTCTGGAAACACCATATATTTT,.,TRBV30,.,TRBJ1-3
CASSQLVSVRTTNTEAFF,TGTGCCAGCAGCCAACTAGTATCGGTCAGAACAACGAACACTGAAGCTTTCTTT,.,TRBV3-1,.,TRBJ1-1
CASSLGRSMNEKLFF,TGTGCCAGCAGCCTGGGACGGAGCATGAATGAAAAACTGTTTTTT,.,TRBV9,.,TRBJ1-4